This T cell receptor (beta chain) was observed in a study of lymphopenia after photon versus proton radiotherapy. Libraries were prepared by immunoSEQ multiplex PCR; TCRdb keeps only in-frame clonotypes and omits some of them. The sample has 53,000 or so clones, around 83% seen once; the top ten hold less than 35%. This clone was recorded a few times. Its antigen is undetermined. Study-wide results and caveats: A bigger post-nadir fall in TCR diversity correlated inversely with survival time in deceased patients.

The sequence was collected from a man aged 50 to 60 with gastric cancer. The sample was peripheral blood, taken from a patient treated with photon-based radiotherapy.

The CDR3 reads CASSITTDTGELFF. The CDR3 nucleotides read TGTGCCAGTAGTATTACAACAGACACCGGGGAGCTGTTTTTT. The genes are TRBV19 and TRBJ2-2; D remains ambiguous. Trimming cost V 3 bases and J 3 bases, with 8 bases left between them. This CDR3 is built from 14 residues. Germline values: CDR1 LNHDA, CDR2 SQIVND (reference sequence).